This T cell receptor (beta chain) was sequenced for a study of shared clonotypes between healthy human individuals. Selected positively for CCR7 and CD45RO-negative, naive CD8 cells excluded terminally differentiated effector memory CD45RA+ cells. CDR3 length: 16 residues. CDR1 is MRHNA, CDR2 SNTAGT, per germline. The ends were cut back, 0 bases at V and 5 bases at J, with 16 bases in the middle. Concerning this clone itself: Its antigen is unidentified.

Assay: immunoSEQ multiplex PCR; the TCRdb copy retains only in-frame clones and omits some. Of about 2.1 million clones listed, about 94% are singletons. General study results and limits: Sequencing depth was predicted to influence how clonotypes are shared among donors.

Sequences were obtained from naive CD8+ T cells from PBMCs. V gene TRBV6-4 combines with J gene TRBJ1-2; TRBD1 is a possible D gene (5 bases). The clonotype comes from a man aged 18 to 30 in good health. Some clones in this sample may be carry-over from other donors' samples. CDR3 sequence: CASSDSSREGTYGYTF. The CDR3 DNA follows: TGTGCCAGCAGTGACTCGAGTCGGGAGGGGACTTATGGCTACACCTTC.